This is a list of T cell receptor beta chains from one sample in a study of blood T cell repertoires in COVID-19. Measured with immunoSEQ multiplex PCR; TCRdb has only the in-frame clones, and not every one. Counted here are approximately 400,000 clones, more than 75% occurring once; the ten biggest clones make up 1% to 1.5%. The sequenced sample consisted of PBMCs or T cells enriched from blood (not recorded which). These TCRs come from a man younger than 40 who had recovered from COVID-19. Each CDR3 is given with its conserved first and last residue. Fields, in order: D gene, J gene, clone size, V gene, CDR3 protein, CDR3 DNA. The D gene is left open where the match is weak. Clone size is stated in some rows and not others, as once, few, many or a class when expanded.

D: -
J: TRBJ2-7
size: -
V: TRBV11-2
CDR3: CASRPGTRGEQYF
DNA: TGTGCCAGCAGACCCGGGACAAGGGGCGAGCAGTACTTC

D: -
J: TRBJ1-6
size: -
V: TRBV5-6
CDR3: CASSLRNRYNSPLHF
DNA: TGTGCCAGCAGCCTCCGTAATCGGTATAATTCACCCCTCCACTTT

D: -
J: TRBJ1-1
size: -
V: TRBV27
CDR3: CASSLGSRGTEAFF
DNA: TGTGCCAGCAGTTTAGGGAGTCGGGGGACTGAAGCTTTCTTT

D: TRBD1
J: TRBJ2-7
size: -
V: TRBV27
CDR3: CASARDRVLSYEQYF
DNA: TGTGCCAGCGCCAGAGACAGGGTACTTTCCTACGAGCAGTACTTC

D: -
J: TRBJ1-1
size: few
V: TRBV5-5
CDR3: CATTNDLNTEAFF
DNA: TGTGCCACCACTAACGACCTGAACACTGAAGCTTTCTTT

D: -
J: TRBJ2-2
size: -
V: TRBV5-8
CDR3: CASSIPGSRMRANTGELFF
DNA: TGTGCCAGCAGTATACCGGGTTCTAGAATGCGAGCGAACACCGGGGAGCTGTTTTTT

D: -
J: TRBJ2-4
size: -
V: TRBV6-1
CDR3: CASSDPGTHIQYF
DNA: TGTGCCAGCAGTGACCCAGGTACCCACATTCAGTACTTC

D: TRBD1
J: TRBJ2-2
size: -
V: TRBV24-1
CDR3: CATSDVGQGNTGELFF
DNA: TGTGCCACCAGTGATGTAGGACAGGGAAACACCGGGGAGCTGTTTTTT

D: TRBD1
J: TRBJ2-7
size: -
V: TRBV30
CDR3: CAWSAVRGYEQYF
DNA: TGTGCCTGGAGTGCCGTCAGGGGGTACGAGCAGTACTTC

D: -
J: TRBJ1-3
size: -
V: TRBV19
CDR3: CASSIRGAGNTIYF
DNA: TGTGCCAGTAGTATTAGGGGCGCTGGAAACACCATATATTTT

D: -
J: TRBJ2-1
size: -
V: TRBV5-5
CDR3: CASSLGHANEQFF
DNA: TGTGCCAGCAGCTTGGGACACGCCAATGAGCAGTTCTTC

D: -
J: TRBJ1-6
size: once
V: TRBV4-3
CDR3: CASSQDRGSSYNSPLHF
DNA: TGCGCCAGCAGCCAAGATAGGGGGAGCTCCTATAATTCACCCCTCCACTTT

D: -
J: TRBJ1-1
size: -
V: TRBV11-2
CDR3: CASSTGIRMNTEAFF
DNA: TGTGCCAGCAGCACAGGGATTCGGATGAACACTGAAGCTTTCTTT

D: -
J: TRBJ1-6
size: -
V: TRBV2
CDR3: CATTGYAVSLHF
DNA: TGTGCCACCACAGGGTACGCGGTTTCCCTCCACTTT

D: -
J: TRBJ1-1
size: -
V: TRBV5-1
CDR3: CASSPLRRGTEAFF
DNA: TGCGCCAGCAGCCCCCTCAGACGAGGCACTGAAGCTTTCTTT

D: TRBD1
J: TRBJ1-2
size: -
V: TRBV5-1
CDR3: CASMDPTGGRDGYTF
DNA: TGCGCCAGCATGGACCCGACAGGGGGTAGGGATGGCTACACCTTC

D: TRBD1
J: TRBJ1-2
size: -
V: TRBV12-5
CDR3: CASGLGTGGNGYTF
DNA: TGTGCTAGTGGTCTCGGGACAGGAGGTAACGGCTACACCTTC

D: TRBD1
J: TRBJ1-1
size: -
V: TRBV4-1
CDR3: CASSLGQGWSTEAFF
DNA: TGCGCCAGCAGCCTAGGACAGGGGTGGTCCACTGAAGCTTTCTTT

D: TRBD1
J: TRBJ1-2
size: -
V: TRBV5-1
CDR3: CASSGTGNYGYTF
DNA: TGCGCCAGCAGCGGGACAGGGAACTATGGCTACACCTTC

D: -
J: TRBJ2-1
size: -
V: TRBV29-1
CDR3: CSVDSNEQFF
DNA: TGCAGCGTTGACTCCAATGAGCAGTTCTTC

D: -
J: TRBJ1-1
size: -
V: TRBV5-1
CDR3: CASSHIPGTEAFF
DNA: TGCGCCAGCAGTCATATCCCGGGGACTGAAGCTTTCTTT

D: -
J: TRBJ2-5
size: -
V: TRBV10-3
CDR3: CAISDRQGGRQETQYF
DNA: TGTGCCATCAGTGATCGACAGGGAGGTCGCCAAGAGACCCAGTACTTC

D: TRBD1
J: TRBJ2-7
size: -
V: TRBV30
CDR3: CAWNRDRGYEQYF
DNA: TGTGCCTGGAATAGGGACAGGGGTTACGAGCAGTACTTC

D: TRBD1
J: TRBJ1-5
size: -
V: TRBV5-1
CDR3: CASSLTGGQPQHF
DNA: TGCGCCAGCAGCTTGACAGGGGGCCAGCCCCAGCATTTT

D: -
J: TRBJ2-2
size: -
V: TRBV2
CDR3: CASSEWVRRRGSTGELFF
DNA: TGTGCCAGCAGTGAGTGGGTCCGAAGACGGGGTTCAACCGGGGAGCTGTTTTTT

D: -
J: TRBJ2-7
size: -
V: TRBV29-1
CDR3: CSVVGGPPYEQYF
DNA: TGCAGCGTTGTGGGGGGTCCCCCCTACGAGCAGTACTTC

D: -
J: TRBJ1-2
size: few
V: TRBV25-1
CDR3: CASSATGSYGYTF
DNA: TGTGCCAGCAGTGCCACAGGGAGCTATGGCTACACCTTC

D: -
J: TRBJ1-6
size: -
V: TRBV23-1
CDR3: CASSQSGEYSPLHF
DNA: TGCGCCAGCAGTCAATCAGGAGAGTATTCACCCCTCCACTTT

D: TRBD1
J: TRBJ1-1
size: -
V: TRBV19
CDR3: CASSTSGTALFNTEAFF
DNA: TGTGCCAGTAGTACTTCCGGGACAGCTCTCTTTAACACTGAAGCTTTCTTT

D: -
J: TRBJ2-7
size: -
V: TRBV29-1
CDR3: CSAGVGDYEQYF
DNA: TGCAGCGCGGGGGTGGGCGACTACGAGCAGTACTTC

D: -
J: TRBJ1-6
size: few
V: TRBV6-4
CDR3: CASSDIRGSPLHF
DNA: TGTGCCAGCAGTGACATAAGAGGTTCACCCCTCCACTTT

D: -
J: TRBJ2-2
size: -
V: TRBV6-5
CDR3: CASSYSTGVIGELFF
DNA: TGTGCCAGCAGTTACTCTACGGGGGTAATCGGGGAGCTGTTTTTT

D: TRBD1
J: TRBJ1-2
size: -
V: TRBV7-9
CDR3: CASSWGDRGKNGYTF
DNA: TGTGCCAGCAGCTGGGGGGACAGGGGAAAAAATGGCTACACCTTC

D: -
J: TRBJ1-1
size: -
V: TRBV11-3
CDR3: CASSSSRDTEAFF
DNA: TGTGCCAGCAGCTCCTCCAGGGACACTGAAGCTTTCTTT

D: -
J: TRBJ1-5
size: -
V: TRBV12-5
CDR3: CASGAGIYASNQPQHF
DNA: TGTGCTAGTGGCGCAGGAATCTACGCTAGCAATCAGCCCCAGCATTTT

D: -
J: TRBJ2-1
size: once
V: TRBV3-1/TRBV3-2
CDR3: CASSQDPLASYNEQFF
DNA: TGTGCCAGCAGCCAAGACCCACTAGCTTCCTACAATGAGCAGTTCTTC

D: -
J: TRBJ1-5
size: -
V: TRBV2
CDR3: CASSEGQPNQPQHF
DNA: TGTGCCAGCAGTGAAGGACAGCCGAATCAGCCCCAGCATTTT

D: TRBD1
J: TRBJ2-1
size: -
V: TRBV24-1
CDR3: CATGRTGSNEQFF
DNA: TGTGCCACCGGACGGACAGGTAGCAATGAGCAGTTCTTC

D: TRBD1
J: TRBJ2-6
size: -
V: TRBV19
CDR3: CASSRTGGTGANVLTF
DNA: TGTGCCAGTAGTAGGACAGGAGGAACTGGGGCCAACGTCCTGACTTTC

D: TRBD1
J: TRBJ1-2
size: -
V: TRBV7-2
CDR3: CASSQGTGDLGYTF
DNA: TGTGCCAGCAGCCAAGGGACAGGGGATCTAGGCTACACCTTC

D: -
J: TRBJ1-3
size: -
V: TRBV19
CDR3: CASTDDKGIPRYTIYF
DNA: TGTGCCAGTACCGACGACAAGGGGATTCCTAGATACACCATATATTTT

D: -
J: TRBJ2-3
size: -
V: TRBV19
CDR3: CASRVDRVQYF
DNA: TGTGCCAGTAGGGTTGACCGGGTGCAGTATTTT

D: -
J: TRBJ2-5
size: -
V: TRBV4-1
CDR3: CASSHGTSQETQYF
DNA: TGCGCCAGCAGCCATGGGACAAGCCAAGAGACCCAGTACTTC